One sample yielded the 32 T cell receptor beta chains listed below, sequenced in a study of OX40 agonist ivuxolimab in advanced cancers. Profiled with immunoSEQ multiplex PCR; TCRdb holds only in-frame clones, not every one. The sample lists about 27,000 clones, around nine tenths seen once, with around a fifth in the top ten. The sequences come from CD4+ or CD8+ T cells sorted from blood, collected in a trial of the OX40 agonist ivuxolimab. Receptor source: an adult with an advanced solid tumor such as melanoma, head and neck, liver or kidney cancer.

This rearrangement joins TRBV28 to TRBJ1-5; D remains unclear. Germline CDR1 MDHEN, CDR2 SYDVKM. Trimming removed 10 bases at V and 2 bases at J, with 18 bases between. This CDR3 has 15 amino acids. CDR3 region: CAITGGADRNQPQHF. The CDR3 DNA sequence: TGTGCCATCACCGGCGGAGCGGACCGCAATCAGCCCCAGCATTTT.

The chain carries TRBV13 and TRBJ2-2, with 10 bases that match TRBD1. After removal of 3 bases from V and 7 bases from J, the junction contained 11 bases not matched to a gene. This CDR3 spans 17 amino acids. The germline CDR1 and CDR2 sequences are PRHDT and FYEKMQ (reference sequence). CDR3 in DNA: TGTGCCAGCAGCTTTGGCTCGGGACAGGGGTTGCACGGGGAGCTGTTTTTT. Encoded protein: CASSFGSGQGLHGELFF.

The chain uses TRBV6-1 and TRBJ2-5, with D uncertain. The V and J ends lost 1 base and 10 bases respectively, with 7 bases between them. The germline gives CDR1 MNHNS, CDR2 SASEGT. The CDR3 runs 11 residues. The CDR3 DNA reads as TGTGCCAGCAGTGAAGGGTATGGCCAGTACTTC. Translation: CASSEGYGQYF.

The CDR3 is CASSIVTGPTSGANVLTF. The CDR3 DNA reads TGTGCCAGTAGTATAGTGACAGGGCCTACCTCTGGGGCCAACGTCCTGACTTTC. V usage is TRBV19 and J usage is TRBJ2-6; TRBD1 agrees at 7 bases. This CDR3 has 18 amino acids. Germline V CDR1 and CDR2: LNHDA, SQIVND (reference sequence). With V trimmed by 1 base and J by 0 bases, 6 bases remained unmatched.

Here the CDR3 DNA reads TGTGCCAGCAGCAAAGGGACAGGGGGCGCGAGTCGGCGAAATTCACCCCTCCACTTT. This sequence encodes CASSKGTGGASRRNSPLHF. This chain joins TRBV27 and TRBJ1-6; TRBD1 agrees at 12 bases. Germline V lookup: CDR1 MNHEY, CDR2 SMNVEV (reference sequence). This CDR3 region has 19 residues. Unmatched junction bases numbered 16, after V lost 6 bases and J lost 7 bases.

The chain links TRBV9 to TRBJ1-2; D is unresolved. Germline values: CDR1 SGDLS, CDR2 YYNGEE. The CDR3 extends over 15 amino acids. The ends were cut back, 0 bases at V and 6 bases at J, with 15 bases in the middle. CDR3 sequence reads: CASSVGAAPPNGYTF. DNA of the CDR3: TGTGCCAGCAGCGTAGGGGCAGCTCCCCCCAATGGCTACACCTTC.

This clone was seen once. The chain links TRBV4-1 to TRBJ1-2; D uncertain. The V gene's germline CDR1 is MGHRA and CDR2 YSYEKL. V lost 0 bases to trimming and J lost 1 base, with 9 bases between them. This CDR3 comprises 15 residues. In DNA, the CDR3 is TGCGCCAGCAGCCAAGAGGCTTCCCTTAACTATGGCTACACCTTC. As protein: CASSQEASLNYGYTF.

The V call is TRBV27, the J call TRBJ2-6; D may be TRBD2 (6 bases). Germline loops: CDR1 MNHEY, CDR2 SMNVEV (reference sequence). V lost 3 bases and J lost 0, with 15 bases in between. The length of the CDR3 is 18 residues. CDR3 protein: CASSFPPPGGSGANVLTF. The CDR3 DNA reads TGTGCCAGCAGTTTCCCCCCGCCCGGGGGCTCTGGGGCCAACGTCCTGACTTTC.

The DNA for the CDR3 is TGTGCCAGCAGCTTAGTCTGGCAGGGGCACGAGACCCAGTACTTC. Translated: CASSLVWQGHETQYF. The V and J genes are TRBV7-9 and TRBJ2-5; possible D gene TRBD1, 6 bases. Per germline, CDR1 SEHNR and CDR2 FQNEAQ (reference sequence). This CDR3 has 15 amino acids. V lost 1 base to trimming and J lost 5 bases, with 14 bases between them.

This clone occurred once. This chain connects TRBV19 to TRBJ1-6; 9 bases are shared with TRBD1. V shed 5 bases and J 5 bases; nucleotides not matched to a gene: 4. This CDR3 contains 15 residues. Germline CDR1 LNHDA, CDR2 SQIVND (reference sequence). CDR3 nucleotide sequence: TGTGCCAGTAGTGTGACAGGGGGAGATAATTCACCCCTCCACTTT. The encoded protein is CASSVTGGDNSPLHF.

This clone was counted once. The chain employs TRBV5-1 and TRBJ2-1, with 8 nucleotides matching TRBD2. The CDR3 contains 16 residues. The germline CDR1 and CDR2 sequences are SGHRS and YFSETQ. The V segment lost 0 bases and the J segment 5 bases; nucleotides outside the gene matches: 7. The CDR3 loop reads CASSLVAGPFDNEQFF. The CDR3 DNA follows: TGCGCCAGCAGCTTGGTAGCGGGGCCCTTTGACAATGAGCAGTTCTTC.

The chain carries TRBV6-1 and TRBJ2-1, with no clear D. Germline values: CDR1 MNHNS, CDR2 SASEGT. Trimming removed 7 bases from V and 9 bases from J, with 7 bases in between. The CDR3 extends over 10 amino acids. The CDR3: CASNLSEQFF. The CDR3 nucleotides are TGTGCCAGCAACCTGAGTGAGCAGTTCTTC.

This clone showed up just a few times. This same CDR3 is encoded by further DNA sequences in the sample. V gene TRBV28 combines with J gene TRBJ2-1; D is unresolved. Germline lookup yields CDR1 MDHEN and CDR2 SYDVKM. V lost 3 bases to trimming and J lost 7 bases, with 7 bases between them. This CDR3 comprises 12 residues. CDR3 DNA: TGTGCCAGCAGTTTCTGGGGTAATGAGCAGTTCTTC. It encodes CASSFWGNEQFF. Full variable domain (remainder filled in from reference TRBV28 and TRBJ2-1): DVKVTQSSRYLVKRTGEKVFLECVQDMDHENMFWYRQDPGLGLRLIYFSYDVKMKEKGDIPEGYSVSREKKERFSLILESASTNQTSMYLCASSFWGNEQFFGPGTRLTVL.

CDR3 nucleotides: TGTGCCACCGGGACAGGGGGTGAGACCCAGTACTTC. This encodes CATGTGGETQYF. The chain is built from TRBV6-1 and TRBJ2-5; TRBD1 agrees at 11 bases. CDR3 length: 12 residues. Germline CDR1 MNHNS, CDR2 SASEGT. The V gene end was trimmed by 10 bases and the J gene end by 5 bases; junction bases not matched to a gene: 3.

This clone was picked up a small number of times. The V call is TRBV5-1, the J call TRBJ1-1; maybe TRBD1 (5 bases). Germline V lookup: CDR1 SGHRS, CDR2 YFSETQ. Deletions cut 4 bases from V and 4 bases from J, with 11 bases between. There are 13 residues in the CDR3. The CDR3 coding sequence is TGCGCCAGCAGCCAGACAGATAGCACTGAAGCTTTCTTT. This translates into CASSQTDSTEAFF. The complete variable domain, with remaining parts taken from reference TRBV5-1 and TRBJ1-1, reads KAGVTQTPRYLIKTRGQQVTLSCSPISGHRSVSWYQQTPGQGLQFLFEYFSETQRNKGNFPGRFSGRQFSNSRSEMNVSTLELGDSALYLCASSQTDSTEAFFGQGTRLTVV.

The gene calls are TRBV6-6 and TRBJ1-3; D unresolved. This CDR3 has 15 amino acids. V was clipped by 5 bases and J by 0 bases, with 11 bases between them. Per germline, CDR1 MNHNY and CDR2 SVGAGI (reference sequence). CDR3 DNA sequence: TGTGCCAGCAGTCTAACAGACTTCTCTGGAAACACCATATATTTT. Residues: CASSLTDFSGNTIYF.

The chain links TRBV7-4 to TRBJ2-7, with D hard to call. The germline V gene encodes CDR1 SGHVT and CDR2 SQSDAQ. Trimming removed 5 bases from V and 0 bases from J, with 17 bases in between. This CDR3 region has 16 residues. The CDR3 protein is CASSPPLPGYSYEQYF. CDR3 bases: TGTGCCAGCAGCCCACCGCTTCCGGGCTACTCCTACGAGCAGTACTTC. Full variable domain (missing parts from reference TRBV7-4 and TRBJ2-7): GAGVSQSPRYKVAKRGRDVALRCDSISGHVTLYWYRQTLGQGSEVLTYSQSDAQRDKSGRPSGRFSAERPERSVSTLKIQRTEQGDSAVYLCASSPPLPGYSYEQYFGPGTRLTVT.

The CDR3 reads CAWTLAERSYNEQFF. CDR3 sequence (DNA): TGTGCCTGGACATTAGCGGAGCGTTCCTACAATGAGCAGTTCTTC. This chain joins TRBV30 and TRBJ2-1, with a weak D call TRBD2 (6 bases). Between the trimmed V and J ends, which lost 4 bases and 1 base, there was a span of 14 bases. This CDR3 is 15 amino acids long. Germline V lookup: CDR1 GTSNPN, CDR2 SVGIG (reference sequence).

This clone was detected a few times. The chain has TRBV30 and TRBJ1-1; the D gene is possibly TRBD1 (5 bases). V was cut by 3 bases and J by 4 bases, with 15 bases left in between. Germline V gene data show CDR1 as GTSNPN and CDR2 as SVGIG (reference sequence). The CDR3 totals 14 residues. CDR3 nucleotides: TGTGCCTGGAGCTTGGAGGGCGGGGGCACTGAAGCTTTCTTT. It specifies CAWSLEGGGTEAFF.

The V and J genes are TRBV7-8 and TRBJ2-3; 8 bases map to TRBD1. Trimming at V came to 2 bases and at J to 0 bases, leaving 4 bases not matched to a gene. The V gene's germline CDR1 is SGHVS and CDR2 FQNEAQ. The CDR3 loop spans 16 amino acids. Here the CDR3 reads CASSLLDRASTDTQYF. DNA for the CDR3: TGTGCCAGCAGCTTATTGGACAGGGCTAGCACAGATACGCAGTATTTT. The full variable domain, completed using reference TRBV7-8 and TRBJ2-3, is GAGVSQSPRYKVAKRGQDVALRCDPISGHVSLFWYQQALGQGPEFLTYFQNEAQLDKSGLPSDRFFAERPEGSVSTLKIQRTQQEDSAVYLCASSLLDRASTDTQYFGPGTRLTVL.

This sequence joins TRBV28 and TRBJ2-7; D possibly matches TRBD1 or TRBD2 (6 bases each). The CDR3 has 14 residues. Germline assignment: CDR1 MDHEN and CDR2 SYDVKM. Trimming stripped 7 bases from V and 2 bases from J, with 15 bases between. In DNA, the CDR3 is TGTGCCAGCAATAGGGGGGCAGGACCCTACGAGCAGTACTTC. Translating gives CASNRGAGPYEQYF. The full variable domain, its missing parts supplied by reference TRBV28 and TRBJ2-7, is DVKVTQSSRYLVKRTGEKVFLECVQDMDHENMFWYRQDPGLGLRLIYFSYDVKMKEKGDIPEGYSVSREKKERFSLILESASTNQTSMYLCASNRGAGPYEQYFGPGTRLTVT.

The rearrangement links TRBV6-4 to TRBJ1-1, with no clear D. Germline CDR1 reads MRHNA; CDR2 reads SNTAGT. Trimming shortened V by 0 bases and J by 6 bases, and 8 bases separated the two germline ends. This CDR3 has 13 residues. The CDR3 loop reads CASSDSIGAEAFF. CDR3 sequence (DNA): TGTGCCAGCAGTGACTCGATCGGAGCTGAAGCTTTCTTT.

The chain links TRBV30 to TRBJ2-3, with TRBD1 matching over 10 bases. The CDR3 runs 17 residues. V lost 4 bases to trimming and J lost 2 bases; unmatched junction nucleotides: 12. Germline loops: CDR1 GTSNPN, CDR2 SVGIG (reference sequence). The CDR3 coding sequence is TGTGCCTGGAATCCTGGGACAGGGGAGCTGGACACAGATACGCAGTATTTT. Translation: CAWNPGTGELDTDTQYF.

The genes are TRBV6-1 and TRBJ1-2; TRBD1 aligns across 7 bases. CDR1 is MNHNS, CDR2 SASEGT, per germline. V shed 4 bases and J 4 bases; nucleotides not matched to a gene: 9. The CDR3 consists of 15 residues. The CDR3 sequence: CASSGISGTVYGYTF. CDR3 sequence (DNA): TGTGCCAGCAGTGGTATTTCCGGGACAGTCTATGGCTACACCTTC.

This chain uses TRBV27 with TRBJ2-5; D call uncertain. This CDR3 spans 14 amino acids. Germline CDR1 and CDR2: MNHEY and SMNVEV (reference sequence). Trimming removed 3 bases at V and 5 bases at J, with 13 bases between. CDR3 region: CASSFSRMAETQYF. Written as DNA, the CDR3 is TGTGCCAGCAGTTTTTCCCGAATGGCGGAGACCCAGTACTTC.

CDR3 coding DNA: TGTGCCAGCTCCCCAGAGCTCGGGAGGAAAGAGACCCAGTACTTC. This codes for CASSPELGRKETQYF. This chain links TRBV6-6 with TRBJ2-5, with 7 bases identical to TRBD2. The CDR3 runs to 15 residues. Germline values: CDR1 MNHNY, CDR2 SVGAGI (reference sequence). Unmatched junction bases numbered 12, after V lost 8 bases and J lost 3 bases.

The CDR3 loop reads CASSPVGTYSYNEQFF. In nucleotides, the CDR3 is TGTGCCAGCAGCCCCGTCGGGACTTATTCCTACAATGAGCAGTTCTTC. V gene TRBV5-6 combines with J gene TRBJ2-1; maybe TRBD2 (6 bases). The CDR3 has 16 residues. The germline V gene has CDR1 SGHDT and CDR2 YYEEEE. Between the trimmed V and J ends, which lost 4 bases and 1 base, there was a span of 15 bases.

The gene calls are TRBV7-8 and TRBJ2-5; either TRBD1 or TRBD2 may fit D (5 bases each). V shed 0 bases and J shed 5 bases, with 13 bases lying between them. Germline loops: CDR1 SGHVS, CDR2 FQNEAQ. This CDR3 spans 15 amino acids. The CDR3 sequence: CASSLAGDGMETQYF. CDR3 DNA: TGTGCCAGCAGCTTAGCGGGGGACGGGATGGAGACCCAGTACTTC. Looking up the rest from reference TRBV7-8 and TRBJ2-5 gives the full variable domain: GAGVSQSPRYKVAKRGQDVALRCDPISGHVSLFWYQQALGQGPEFLTYFQNEAQLDKSGLPSDRFFAERPEGSVSTLKIQRTQQEDSAVYLCASSLAGDGMETQYFGPGTRLLVL.

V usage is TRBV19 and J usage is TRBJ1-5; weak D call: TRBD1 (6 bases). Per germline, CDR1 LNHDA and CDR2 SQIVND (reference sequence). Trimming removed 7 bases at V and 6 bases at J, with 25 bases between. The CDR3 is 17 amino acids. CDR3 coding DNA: TGTGCCAGTACCGATAAAGGGGGGGGAAGCGCTGTTCAGCCCCAGCATTTT. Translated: CASTDKGGGSAVQPQHF.

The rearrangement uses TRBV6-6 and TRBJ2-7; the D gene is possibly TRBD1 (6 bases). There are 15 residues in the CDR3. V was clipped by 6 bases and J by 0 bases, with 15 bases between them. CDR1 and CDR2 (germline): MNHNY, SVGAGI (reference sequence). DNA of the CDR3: TGTGCCAGCAGAAGGATGGGCAGGGGCTCCTACGAGCAGTACTTC. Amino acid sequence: CASRRMGRGSYEQYF.

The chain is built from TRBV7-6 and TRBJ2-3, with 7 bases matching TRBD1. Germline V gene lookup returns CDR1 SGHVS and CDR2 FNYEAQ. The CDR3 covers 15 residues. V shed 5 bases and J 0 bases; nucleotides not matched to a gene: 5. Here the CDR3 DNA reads TGTGCCAGCAGCACCAACAGGGGTAGCACAGATACGCAGTATTTT. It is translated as CASSTNRGSTDTQYF.

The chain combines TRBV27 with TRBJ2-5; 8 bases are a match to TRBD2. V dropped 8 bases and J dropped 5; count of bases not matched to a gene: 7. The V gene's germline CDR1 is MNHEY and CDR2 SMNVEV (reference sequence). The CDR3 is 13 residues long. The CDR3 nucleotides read TGTGCCAGCCAGTCGGGAGGGCCGGAGACCCAGTACTTC. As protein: CASQSGGPETQYF.